What follows are 6 T cell receptor beta chains derived from one specimen sequenced in a study of T cell repertoires in cytomegalovirus infection. One entry per CDR3 protein, called by TCRdb with MiXCR from the reads. Of about 310,000 distinct CDR3 sequences listed, about a sixth are singletons. The sequenced sample was PBMCs. These receptors were taken from a human donor in good health (CMV status not recorded). Some clones in this sample may be carry-over from other donors' samples.

V and J are TRBV25-1 and TRBJ1-1, with TRBD1 as a possible D gene (6 bases). The CDR3 totals 14 residues. Germline CDR1 MGHDK, CDR2 SYGVNS. Deletions cut 9 bases from V and 3 bases from J, with 17 bases between. The CDR3 region is CARGTNREDTEAFF. In DNA form, the CDR3 reads TGTGCCAGAGGAACCAACAGGGAGGACACTGAAGCTTTCTTT.

This clonotype appeared a few times. The gene calls are TRBV2 and TRBJ1-1; unclear D gene. Trimming pared 3 bases from V and 8 bases from J, leaving 13 bases between. The length of the CDR3 is 13 residues. Germline CDR1 reads SNHLY; CDR2 reads FYNNEI. CDR3 bases: TGTGCCAGCAGTGATCCTGGGTCGAAGGAAGCTTTCTTT. Its protein is CASSDPGSKEAFF.

This clonotype was observed many times. The chain employs TRBV4-2 and TRBJ1-5; no clear D gene. This CDR3 region has 14 residues. Germline assignment: CDR1 LGHNA and CDR2 YNFKEQ. V was trimmed by 4 bases and J by 6 bases, leaving 13 bases between them. CDR3 bases: TGTGCCAGCAGCCTAGACGACCATCCTCAGCCCCAGCATTTT. Translated, it gives CASSLDDHPQPQHF.

The chain has TRBV10-3 and TRBJ2-3; D is uncertain. Per germline, CDR1 ENHRY and CDR2 SYGVKD. V dropped 0 bases and J dropped 5 bases, with 9 bases sitting between them. The CDR3 consists of 14 residues. CDR3 in DNA: TGTGCCATCAGTGAGTCCGGCCAGGAAGATACGCAGTATTTT. Translated, it gives CAISESGQEDTQYF.

At least ten counts were recorded for this clonotype. The rearrangement joins TRBV12-3 or TRBV12-4 to TRBJ2-5; 9 positions match TRBD2. Trimming took 5 bases from V and 6 from J; bases not matched to a gene: 10. This CDR3 has 15 residues. The CDR3 reads CASSPPGSGGKTQYF. Here the CDR3 DNA reads TGTGCCAGCAGTCCCCCAGGTAGCGGGGGAAAGACCCAGTACTTC.

This clonotype was detected many times. This rearrangement joins TRBV4-2 to TRBJ2-1; maybe TRBD1 (6 bases). The CDR3 totals 17 residues. From germline, CDR1 is LGHNA and CDR2 YNFKEQ. V was pared by 0 bases and J by 5 bases, with 17 bases between. The CDR3 DNA is TGTGCCAGCAGCCAAGACCGTCAGGGGCCTACGAACAATGAGCAGTTCTTC. This gives the protein CASSQDRQGPTNNEQFF.